Shown below are 27 T cell receptor beta chains from a single sample sequenced in a study of T cells in localized non-small cell lung cancer. Profiled with immunoSEQ multiplex PCR; TCRdb holds only in-frame clones, not every one. The sample carries some 33,000 clones, about 89% recorded once. Material: PBMCs, obtained before any cancer treatment. The receptors stem from a man aged 35 to 69 with stage II lung adenocarcinoma.

The V call is TRBV19, the J call TRBJ2-2; the match to TRBD1 covers 7 bases. This CDR3 region has 22 residues. Germline loops: CDR1 LNHDA, CDR2 SQIVND (reference sequence). J gave up 5 bases and V 1 base, and 25 bases lay outside the gene matches. The CDR3 nucleotides are TGTGCCAGTAGTATAGTTAGAGGGATGGAATACAGGGGACCTCCCGGGACCGGGGAGCTGTTTTTT. This translates into CASSIVRGMEYRGPPGTGELFF.

This clone came up once. The chain uses TRBV27 and TRBJ1-5; TRBD1 might be the D (6 bases). Germline lookup yields CDR1 MNHEY and CDR2 SMNVEV (reference sequence). Trimming removed 6 bases from V and 0 bases from J, with 15 bases in between. The CDR3 extends over 16 amino acids. CDR3 sequence: CASSPGQSYSNQPQHF. The CDR3 DNA sequence: TGTGCCAGCAGCCCCGGACAGTCATATAGCAATCAGCCCCAGCATTTT.

The chain employs TRBV28 and TRBJ2-3; 14 bases line up with TRBD2. There are 16 residues in the CDR3. Germline V gene sequence: CDR1 MDHEN, CDR2 SYDVKM. Losses at the gene ends were 7 bases for V and 1 base for J; bases not matched to a gene: 4. Here the CDR3 DNA reads TGTGCCAGCATCCCGGGACTAGCGGGGGGCACAGATACGCAGTATTTT. The encoded protein is CASIPGLAGGTDTQYF.

V is TRBV28 and J is TRBJ1-1, with 9 bases that match TRBD1. V dropped 5 bases and J dropped 5; count of bases not matched to a gene: 3. This CDR3 is 13 amino acids long. Germline CDR1 MDHEN, CDR2 SYDVKM. In nucleotides, the CDR3 is TGTGCCAGCAGTACAGGGGGCTTAACTGAAGCTTTCTTT. Translated: CASSTGGLTEAFF.

V and J are TRBV27 and TRBJ2-1; maybe TRBD2 (6 bases). Germline V gives CDR1 MNHEY, CDR2 SMNVEV (reference sequence). V lost 6 bases and J lost 0, with 18 bases in between. CDR3 size: 17 residues. CDR3 in DNA: TGTGCCAGCAGCCTCTCGGGCGGGGCCTACTCCTACAATGAGCAGTTCTTC. Its protein product is CASSLSGGAYSYNEQFF.

The chain combines TRBV27 with TRBJ2-5; 9 bases map to TRBD2. The CDR3 has 15 residues. Germline V gives CDR1 MNHEY, CDR2 SMNVEV (reference sequence). V shed 5 bases, J shed 4 bases, and the junction held 8 bases outside the gene matches. The DNA of the CDR3 is TGTGCCAGCAGTCCCCCGGGACTAGCTCCAGAGACCCAGTACTTC. As protein: CASSPPGLAPETQYF.

The genes are TRBV9 and TRBJ2-7; D not resolved. Germline loops: CDR1 SGDLS, CDR2 YYNGEE. V lost 4 bases to trimming and J lost 2 bases, with 7 bases between them. The CDR3 consists of 12 residues. The CDR3 nucleotides are TGTGCCAGCAGCCCTGACACCTACGAGCAGTACTTC. It specifies CASSPDTYEQYF. Filled out from reference TRBV9 and TRBJ2-7, the complete variable domain reads DSGVTQTPKHLITATGQRVTLRCSPRSGDLSVYWYQQSLDQGLQFLIQYYNGEERAKGNILERFSAQQFPDLHSELNLSSLELGDSALYFCASSPDTYEQYFGPGTRLTVT.

The V call is TRBV28, the J call TRBJ1-2, with D tentatively TRBD1 (5 bases). Germline CDR1 is MDHEN and CDR2 is SYDVKM. The CDR3 covers 14 residues. The germline V and J ends were trimmed by 6 bases and 7 bases, with 18 bases remaining between them. The CDR3 is CASSPGRWIGGYTF. The DNA of the CDR3 is TGTGCCAGCAGCCCGGGACGGTGGATTGGTGGCTACACCTTC.

The chain combines TRBV27 with TRBJ1-2; TRBD1 agrees at 9 bases. Trimming removed 7 bases from V and 5 bases from J; junction bases left unmatched: 5. The CDR3 totals 13 residues. CDR1 is MNHEY, CDR2 SMNVEV, per germline (reference sequence). The CDR3 sequence is CASNAGQGYGYTF. The CDR3 DNA follows: TGTGCCAGCAACGCGGGACAGGGTTATGGCTACACCTTC.

This chain connects TRBV9 to TRBJ2-3; D ambiguous. Looked up from germline, CDR1 is SGDLS and CDR2 is YYNGEE. The CDR3 spans 14 residues. V was pared by 2 bases and J by 3 bases, with 10 bases between. The DNA of the CDR3 is TGTGCCAGCAGCGTGCACTCTGGGACAGATACGCAGTATTTT. Translating gives CASSVHSGTDTQYF.

The gene calls are TRBV7-6 and TRBJ2-1; TRBD2 matches 10 bases. V lost 4 bases and J lost 4; bases outside the gene matches: 4. The germline CDR1 and CDR2 sequences are SGHVS and FNYEAQ. The CDR3 spans 15 residues. CDR3 residues: CASSYTSGEYNEQFF. The CDR3 nucleotides are TGTGCCAGCAGCTACACTAGCGGGGAGTACAATGAGCAGTTCTTC.

The chain joins TRBV2 to TRBJ2-7; D might be TRBD1 or TRBD2, each matching 6 bases. Deletions cut 2 bases from V and 6 bases from J, with 11 bases between. The germline V gene encodes CDR1 SNHLY and CDR2 FYNNEI. The length of the CDR3 is 13 residues. CDR3 coding DNA: TGTGCCAGCAGTGAAAGGGGGGAAGGCGAGCAGTACTTC. It specifies CASSERGEGEQYF.

The rearrangement joins TRBV13 to TRBJ2-7; 8 nucleotides line up with TRBD2. J lost 5 bases, V lost 4 bases, and 19 bases had no gene match. The length of the CDR3 is 18 residues. Germline V gene data show CDR1 as PRHDT and CDR2 as FYEKMQ (reference sequence). The CDR3 protein is CASSWRLSGSRNFNEQYF. In DNA, the CDR3 is TGTGCCAGCAGCTGGAGGCTAAGCGGGAGTCGTAACTTCAACGAGCAGTACTTC.

The chain has TRBV30 and TRBJ2-7; TRBD1 agrees at 10 bases. The CDR3 length is 16 residues. CDR1 is GTSNPN and CDR2 is SVGIG in the germline V gene (reference sequence). The V gene end was trimmed by 3 bases and the J gene end by 5 bases; junction bases not matched to a gene: 13. The CDR3 DNA reads as TGTGCCTGGAGGACGACAGGGGGCGCGACGGCTCACGAGCAGTACTTC. Translating gives CAWRTTGGATAHEQYF. The full variable domain, completed using reference TRBV30 and TRBJ2-7, is SQTIHQWPATLVQPVGSPLSLECTVEGTSNPNLYWYRQAAGRGLQLLFYSVGIGQISSEVPQNLSASRPQDRQFILSSKKLLLSDSGFYLCAWRTTGGATAHEQYFGPGTRLTVT.

V and J are TRBV15 and TRBJ2-2; D is unclear. There are 13 residues in the CDR3. Germline values: CDR1 LNHNV, CDR2 YYDKDF (reference sequence). With 3 bases removed from V and 4 bases from J, the gap between germline ends came to 6 bases. CDR3 in amino acids: CATSRDVTGELFF. CDR3 bases: TGTGCCACCAGCAGGGACGTCACCGGGGAGCTGTTTTTT.

The chain has TRBV7-2 and TRBJ2-7; D is possibly TRBD2 (6 bases). Germline values: CDR1 SGHTA, CDR2 FQGNSA. CDR3 length: 17 amino acids. With 1 base removed from V and 3 bases from J, the gap between germline ends came to 19 bases. The CDR3 DNA reads TGTGCCAGCAGCTTAGGAGGGCGGGACGGGTTCTTCTACGAGCAGTACTTC. It translates to CASSLGGRDGFFYEQYF.

This chain links TRBV7-3 with TRBJ1-1; D is undetermined. This CDR3 is built from 15 residues. CDR1 is SGHTA and CDR2 is FQGTGA in the germline V gene. V lost 5 bases to trimming and J lost 3 bases, with 16 bases between them. The CDR3 loop is CASSPTAMGDTEAFF. DNA of the CDR3: TGTGCCAGCAGCCCCACGGCAATGGGTGACACTGAAGCTTTCTTT.

The J gene is TRBJ1-1, the V gene TRBV28, with D unresolved. There are 12 residues in the CDR3. With 5 bases removed from V and 11 bases from J, the gap between germline ends came to 15 bases. The germline V gene encodes CDR1 MDHEN and CDR2 SYDVKM. The CDR3 sequence: CASSPPGVGAFF. CDR3 DNA: TGTGCCAGCAGTCCGCCCGGAGTTGGGGCTTTCTTT.

The chain carries TRBV5-4 and TRBJ2-7; 8 bases are shared with TRBD2. The CDR3 sequence is 15 residues long. Trimming at V came to 1 base and at J to 1 base, leaving 4 bases not matched to a gene. From germline, CDR1 is SGHNT and CDR2 YYREEE (reference sequence). CDR3 region: CASSLTGLGSYEQYF. DNA of the CDR3: TGTGCCAGCAGCTTGACGGGACTAGGGTCCTACGAGCAGTACTTC.

The chain is built from TRBV5-1 and TRBJ2-7; 11 bases are a match to TRBD1. The CDR3 is 14 amino acids. The V segment lost 4 bases and the J segment 5 bases; nucleotides outside the gene matches: 5. Germline-derived CDR1 and CDR2 are SGHRS and YFSETQ. The CDR3, as DNA: TGCGCCAGCAGCCCTGGACAGGGGGCCCACGAGCAGTACTTC. Translation: CASSPGQGAHEQYF.

The J gene is TRBJ1-1, the V gene TRBV30; D might be TRBD1 (5 bases). Germline V gene lookup returns CDR1 GTSNPN and CDR2 SVGIG (reference sequence). This CDR3 region has 12 residues. V shed 2 bases and J shed 7 bases, with 11 bases lying between them. The CDR3 loop reads CAWSSRDREAFF. Here the CDR3 DNA reads TGTGCCTGGAGTAGTCGGGACCGTGAAGCTTTCTTT.

The chain links TRBV10-2 to TRBJ2-1; 12 bases agree with TRBD2. V trimming: 6 bases; J trimming: 9 bases; junction bases outside the gene matches: 12. The CDR3 is made up of 16 amino acids. Per germline, CDR1 WSHSY and CDR2 SAAADI. CDR3 sequence reads: CASRGLAGRRGGEQFF. CDR3 bases: TGCGCCAGCAGGGGACTAGCGGGTCGCCGAGGGGGTGAGCAGTTCTTC.

V is TRBV27 and J is TRBJ2-6, with 8 bases lining up with TRBD1. The CDR3 runs 17 residues. V shed 5 bases and J 2 bases; nucleotides not matched to a gene: 8. Germline loops: CDR1 MNHEY, CDR2 SMNVEV (reference sequence). CDR3 coding DNA: TGTGCCAGCAGTATCAGGGGGCGCTGGGCTGGGGCCAACGTCCTGACTTTC. It is translated as CASSIRGRWAGANVLTF.

The chain links TRBV5-5 to TRBJ2-3, with 9 bases lining up with TRBD2. The CDR3 covers 15 residues. The ends lost 0 bases at V and 8 bases at J; junction bases unmatched: 7. Looked up from germline, CDR1 is SGHKS and CDR2 is YYEKEE (reference sequence). CDR3 sequence (DNA): TGTGCCAGCAGCTTGGAACTAGCGGGTATGGGTACGCAGTATTTT. Translating gives CASSLELAGMGTQYF.

The V gene is TRBV6-1, the J gene TRBJ1-5, with 7 bases matching TRBD1. Looked up from germline, CDR1 is MNHNS and CDR2 is SASEGT. V shed 6 bases, J shed 5 bases, and the junction held 10 bases outside the gene matches. The CDR3 sequence is 15 residues long. As DNA, the CDR3 is TGTGCCAGCAGCGGGATGCAGGGGGAGTATCAGCCCCAGCATTTT. Its translation is CASSGMQGEYQPQHF.

The chain is built from TRBV19 and TRBJ2-1; TRBD2 might be the D (6 bases). The CDR3 has 16 residues. V was trimmed by 9 bases and J by 0 bases, leaving 18 bases between them. Germline lookup yields CDR1 LNHDA and CDR2 SQIVND (reference sequence). In nucleotides, the CDR3 is TGTGCCAGCCTTCTTATAGCGGCGAGCTCCTACAATGAGCAGTTCTTC. This codes for CASLLIAASSYNEQFF.

The chain recombines TRBV4-1 with TRBJ2-1, with 14 bases that match TRBD2. Trimming removed 0 bases from V and 7 bases from J; junction bases left unmatched: 17. The CDR3 is made up of 21 amino acids. Germline V lookup: CDR1 MGHRA, CDR2 YSYEKL. The CDR3 bases are TGCGCCAGCAGCCAAGAAGGTCGGTCAGGGACCAGGACTAGCGGGAGGAATGAGCAGTTCTTC. Encoded protein: CASSQEGRSGTRTSGRNEQFF.